A single sample gave rise to the 18 T cell receptor beta chains below, sequenced in a study of PD-1 blockade in classical Hodgkin lymphoma. Produced via immunoSEQ multiplex PCR; TCRdb's table is partial and in-frame only. The data contain 100,000 or so clones, roughly 90% of them singletons. All patients relapsed after autologous stem cell transplantation, and brentuximab vedotin exposure varied. The sample here was peripheral blood mononuclear cells (PBMCs), taken before the second cycle of nivolumab. These receptors came from a human donor with classical Hodgkin lymphoma.

This clone was observed a handful of times. V is TRBV7-2 and J is TRBJ2-1, with 7 nucleotides matching TRBD2. Germline V gene lookup returns CDR1 SGHTA and CDR2 FQGNSA. The junction had 10 bases not matched to a gene; V was cut back by 11 bases and J by 0 bases. CDR3 length: 15 residues. CDR3 DNA sequence: TGTGCCGCGAGGAGGGGCGGGGGCTCCTACAATGAGCAGTTCTTC. This encodes CAARRGGGSYNEQFF.

This chain links TRBV4-3 with TRBJ1-2; tentative D call: TRBD1 (6 bases). Trimming removed 2 bases from V and 9 bases from J, with 13 bases in between. Germline loops: CDR1 LGHNA, CDR2 YSLEER. This CDR3 is 13 amino acids long. The CDR3 coding sequence is TGCGCCAGCAGCCAAACACAGGGAAGAAGCTACACCTTC. Protein product: CASSQTQGRSYTF.

V and J are TRBV7-8 and TRBJ2-7; no clear D gene. This CDR3 region has 11 residues. With 2 bases removed from V and 1 base from J, the gap between germline ends came to 0 bases. Germline V lookup: CDR1 SGHVS, CDR2 FQNEAQ. CDR3 sequence (DNA): TGTGCCAGCAGCTTATCCTACGAGCAGTACTTC. Amino acids: CASSLSYEQYF.

The J gene is TRBJ2-7, the V gene TRBV7-6; 9 bases fit TRBD1. V was clipped by 0 bases and J by 6 bases; unmatched bases: 6. The length of the CDR3 is 15 residues. Per germline, CDR1 SGHVS and CDR2 FNYEAQ. Written as DNA, the CDR3 is TGTGCCAGCAGCTTAGCGCAGGACAGGGGATTCGAGCAGTACTTC. Translating it yields CASSLAQDRGFEQYF.

V gene TRBV28 combines with J gene TRBJ1-3; 9 nucleotides match TRBD1. The CDR3 spans 17 residues. The V gene's germline CDR1 is MDHEN and CDR2 SYDVKM. The ends lost 6 bases at V and 4 bases at J; junction bases unmatched: 13. CDR3 region: CASSPQQGAWGGNTIYF. CDR3 coding DNA: TGTGCCAGCAGCCCCCAACAGGGGGCTTGGGGCGGAAACACCATATATTTT.

The CDR3 DNA sequence: TGTGCCAGCAGCCCTCGACTAGCGGGGGACTACAATGAGCAGTTCTTC. Protein product: CASSPRLAGDYNEQFF. The chain uses TRBV7-2 and TRBJ2-1, with 12 bases identical to TRBD2. After removal of 5 bases from V and 3 bases from J, the junction contained 5 bases not matched to a gene. Germline V gene sequence: CDR1 SGHTA, CDR2 FQGNSA. CDR3 length: 16 amino acids.

This chain connects TRBV7-9 to TRBJ2-4, with D tentatively TRBD1 or TRBD2 (5 bases each). This CDR3 is 18 amino acids long. V was trimmed by 5 bases and J by 0 bases, leaving 20 bases between them. Germline CDR1 reads SEHNR; CDR2 reads FQNEAQ (reference sequence). This CDR3 is CASSEGRFGVRAKNIQYF. DNA of the CDR3: TGTGCCAGCAGCGAGGGACGATTCGGTGTTAGAGCCAAAAACATTCAGTACTTC. Complete variable domain (other parts from reference TRBV7-9 and TRBJ2-4): DTGVSQNPRHKITKRGQNVTFRCDPISEHNRLYWYRQTLGQGPEFLTYFQNEAQLEKSRLLSDRFSAERPKGSFSTLEIQRTEQGDSAMYLCASSEGRFGVRAKNIQYFGAGTRLSVL.

The chain links TRBV14 to TRBJ1-2; D uncertain. The CDR3 runs to 14 residues. Germline V gives CDR1 SGHDN, CDR2 FVKESK. Trimming removed 1 base at V and 6 bases at J, with 12 bases between. In DNA, the CDR3 is TGTGCCAGCAGCCAAGTCGTCTATTCGAATGGCTACACCTTC. It specifies CASSQVVYSNGYTF.

The gene calls are TRBV11-2 and TRBJ2-2; 8 bases fit TRBD1. The CDR3 extends over 14 amino acids. Trimming removed 6 bases from V and 4 bases from J; junction bases left unmatched: 4. Germline-derived CDR1 and CDR2 are SGHAT and FQNNGV. CDR3 protein: CASRWDRSTGELFF. The CDR3 DNA reads TGTGCCAGCAGATGGGACAGGTCCACCGGGGAGCTGTTTTTT.

This chain uses TRBV11-2 with TRBJ2-2; the D gene is possibly TRBD1 (6 bases). Germline V gene sequence: CDR1 SGHAT, CDR2 FQNNGV. With 5 bases removed from V and 2 bases from J, the gap between germline ends came to 12 bases. The CDR3 totals 15 residues. DNA of the CDR3: TGTGCCAGCAGCCCTCTGGACAGTAACACCGGGGAGCTGTTTTTT. The encoded protein is CASSPLDSNTGELFF. The full variable domain, with the rest looked up from reference TRBV11-2 and TRBJ2-2, is EAGVAQSPRYKIIEKRQSVAFWCNPISGHATLYWYQQILGQGPKLLIQFQNNGVVDDSQLPKDRFSAERLKGVDSTLKIQPAKLEDSAVYLCASSPLDSNTGELFFGEGSRLTVL.

The gene calls are TRBV18 and TRBJ2-4; D could derive from TRBD1 or TRBD2 (5 bases each). The CDR3 runs to 12 residues. Germline CDR1 and CDR2: KGHSH and LQKENI. The ends were cut back, 6 bases at V and 5 bases at J, with 8 bases in the middle. The CDR3 region has the DNA TGTGCCAGCTCCCTGGGGGAAAACATTCAGTACTTC. Protein: CASSLGENIQYF.

The V call is TRBV19, the J call TRBJ1-1; D unclear. Germline V lookup: CDR1 LNHDA, CDR2 SQIVND (reference sequence). CDR3 size: 15 residues. The V gene lost 6 bases and the J gene lost 0 bases, with 14 bases spanning the gap. The CDR3 loop reads CASSPIGSMNTEAFF. DNA of the CDR3: TGTGCCAGTAGCCCTATAGGCAGCATGAACACTGAAGCTTTCTTT.

This clone showed up many times. V is TRBV6-5 and J is TRBJ1-6; 12 nucleotides align to TRBD1. The CDR3 totals 15 residues. V lost 4 bases to trimming and J lost 10 bases; unmatched junction nucleotides: 5. The germline V gene encodes CDR1 MNHEY and CDR2 SVGAGI. CDR3 nucleotides: TGTGCCAGCAGTTCCCGGGACAGGGGGCAGTCACCCCTCCACTTT. Protein: CASSSRDRGQSPLHF.

This rearrangement joins TRBV25-1 to TRBJ2-5; a weak D match, TRBD2 (6 bases). V was pared by 6 bases and J by 2 bases, with 13 bases between. Germline V gene data show CDR1 as MGHDK and CDR2 as SYGVNS. The CDR3 has 14 residues. The CDR3: CASREGLLQETQYF. CDR3 sequence (DNA): TGTGCCAGCAGGGAGGGACTTCTACAAGAGACCCAGTACTTC.

J is TRBJ1-1 and V is TRBV6-5; no clear D gene. CDR1 is MNHEY, CDR2 SVGAGI, per germline. The CDR3 sequence is 15 residues long. V was cut by 4 bases and J by 0 bases, with 12 bases left in between. Here the CDR3 reads CASSSTGVMNTEAFF. The CDR3 DNA reads TGTGCCAGCAGTTCCACTGGGGTAATGAACACTGAAGCTTTCTTT.

This chain links TRBV28 with TRBJ1-1; D unclear. Trimming removed 5 bases at V and 0 bases at J, with 16 bases between. CDR3 length: 16 residues. The V gene's germline CDR1 is MDHEN and CDR2 SYDVKM. Written as DNA, the CDR3 is TGTGCCAGCAGTCAGGTCCTATGGCTTATGAACACTGAAGCTTTCTTT. It translates to CASSQVLWLMNTEAFF.

The chain joins TRBV5-1 to TRBJ1-4; no reliable D call. CDR3 size: 17 residues. Per the germline V gene, CDR1 is SGHRS and CDR2 is YFSETQ. The germline V and J ends were trimmed by 1 base and 0 bases, with 13 bases remaining between them. The CDR3 DNA is TGCGCCAGCAGCTTGTCCCTGGAGATGGCAACTAATGAAAAACTGTTTTTT. Amino acids: CASSLSLEMATNEKLFF. The full variable domain, in which reference TRBV5-1 and TRBJ1-4 provide the parts outside the CDR3, is KAGVTQTPRYLIKTRGQQVTLSCSPISGHRSVSWYQQTPGQGLQFLFEYFSETQRNKGNFPGRFSGRQFSNSRSEMNVSTLELGDSALYLCASSLSLEMATNEKLFFGSGTQLSVL.

The rearrangement joins TRBV30 to TRBJ1-1; D is unclear. The CDR3 spans 12 residues. CDR1 GTSNPN and CDR2 SVGIG come from the germline V gene (reference sequence). Trimming removed 4 bases at V and 1 base at J, with 7 bases between. The CDR3 reads CAWTVENTEAFF. CDR3 DNA: TGTGCCTGGACAGTAGAGAACACTGAAGCTTTCTTT.